The sequence of this T cell receptor (beta chain) was determined in a study of PD-1 blockade in classical Hodgkin lymphoma. The sample holds a few counts of this clone. The antigen remains undetermined. Regarding the study as a whole: Similar baseline diversity was found in complete responders and newly diagnosed patients.

The CDR3 loop spans 13 amino acids. Trimming removed 4 bases at V and 10 bases at J, with 15 bases between. Germline lookup yields CDR1 SGHDT and CDR2 YYEEEE. Each and every patient relapsed after autologous stem cell transplantation, and patients got differing brentuximab vedotin exposure. The table came from immunoSEQ multiplex PCR; TCRdb's copy has only in-frame clones and leaves some out. The table records 20,000 to 30,000 clones, roughly three quarters of them present only once. The sequencing here drew on peripheral blood mononuclear cells (PBMCs), taken at baseline. This sequence joins TRBV5-6 and TRBJ2-1, with D possibly TRBD1 on 5 matching bases. This sequence originates from a human donor with classical Hodgkin lymphoma. CDR3 loop: CASSHGARPEQFF. The CDR3 DNA sequence: TGTGCCAGCAGCCATGGGGCCCGGCCGGAGCAGTTCTTC.